Below, one TCR beta chain is given with its context. TCR beta cDNA was made by 5'RACE template switching with UMIs. For each CDR3 protein, TCRdb gives one entry from its re-call of the 5' RACE reads, without DNA. Across about 160,000 distinct CDR3 sequences, the top ten clones capture 20% of the sample. The data were taken from a study of T cells expressing NK-cell markers. CDR3 length: 15 residues. The germline gives CDR1 MNHEY, CDR2 SVGEGT. The receptor's source is a man aged 18-69 years in good health. The sample taken for sequencing was blood T cells: a sorted CD56 or NKG2C T cell subset, CD4+ or CD8+ T cells, or bulk PBMC T cells (not recorded which). The rearrangement uses TRBV6-2 or TRBV6-3 and TRBJ1-1; absent DNA, TCRdb's TRBD1 call cannot be checked. CDR3 loop: CASSYLTGLDTEAFF.